What follows are 3 T cell receptor beta chains derived from one specimen sequenced in a study of blood T cell repertoires in COVID-19. Libraries were prepared by immunoSEQ multiplex PCR; TCRdb keeps only in-frame clonotypes and omits some of them. The sample lists about 200,000 clones, 80% to 90% occurring once. Sequencing was carried out using peripheral blood. These receptors originate from a man in his sixties with acute or convalescent COVID-19.

This chain links TRBV18 with TRBJ2-7; tentative D call: TRBD2 (5 bases). This CDR3 comprises 13 residues. The germline CDR1 and CDR2 sequences are KGHSH and LQKENI. Trimming cost V 4 bases and J 4 bases, with 11 bases left between them. CDR3 DNA: TGTGCCAGCTCACTCACCACGGGATACGAGCAGTACTTC. The encoded protein is CASSLTTGYEQYF. The full variable domain, its missing parts supplied by reference TRBV18 and TRBJ2-7, is NAGVMQNPRHLVRRRGQEARLRCSPMKGHSHVYWYRQLPEEGLKFMVYLQKENIIDESGMPKERFSAEFPKEGPSILRIQQVVRGDSAAYFCASSLTTGYEQYFGPGTRLTVT.

A remark on this clone: Other nucleotide sequences in the sample specify the same CDR3. This chain links TRBV29-1 with TRBJ1-1, with D perhaps TRBD1 (5 bases). Looked up from germline, CDR1 is SQVTM and CDR2 is ANQGSEA. The germline V and J ends were trimmed by 4 bases and 0 bases, with 9 bases remaining between them. This CDR3 has 13 amino acids. The CDR3 bases are TGCAGCGTTGCAGGGCGAATGAACACTGAAGCTTTCTTT. It encodes CSVAGRMNTEAFF.

The chain uses TRBV7-6 and TRBJ2-1; TRBD2 matches at 7 bases. V was pared by 3 bases and J by 0 bases, with 2 bases of the junction left unmatched. CDR1 is SGHVS, CDR2 FNYEAQ, per germline. This CDR3 is 15 amino acids long. CDR3 region: CASSLTSLSYNEQFF. CDR3 DNA sequence: TGTGCCAGCAGCTTGACTAGCCTCTCCTACAATGAGCAGTTCTTC.